Listed here are 5 T cell receptor beta chains from one sample, sequenced in a study of CXCR3 chemokines and chemotherapy response in bladder cancer. TCRdb redid the calling of the PCR reads with MiXCR, one entry per CDR3 protein. The data contain approximately 2,000 distinct CDR3 sequences, more than 15% of them singletons. Sampling was carried out from a patient whose treatment included neoadjuvant chemotherapy. All receptors derive from a human donor with bladder cancer that responded to neoadjuvant chemotherapy.

The J gene is TRBJ1-1, the V gene TRBV20-1; D call uncertain. The length of the CDR3 is 13 residues. V dropped 2 bases and J dropped 1 base, with 8 bases sitting between them. Germline CDR1 is DFQATT and CDR2 is SNEGSKA (reference sequence). The CDR3: CSARSGTNTEAFF. DNA of the CDR3: TGCAGTGCTAGATCCGGTACGAACACTGAAGCTTTCTTT.

The chain is built from TRBV5-6 and TRBJ2-7; TRBD2 aligns across 10 bases. The CDR3 spans 16 residues. Losses at the gene ends were 4 bases for V and 2 bases for J; bases not matched to a gene: 9. In germline, CDR1 is SGHDT, CDR2 YYEEEE. For the CDR3, the DNA is TGTGCCAGCAGCCAAGCGGGAGGGAGCTCCGCCTACGAGCAGTACTTC. It translates to CASSQAGGSSAYEQYF.

A few counts support this clonotype. A far more abundant clone sits one base away, making this likely a read error. The gene calls are TRBV6-5 and TRBJ2-7; D is perhaps TRBD1 (6 bases). The V gene's germline CDR1 is MNHEY and CDR2 SVGAGI. The CDR3 is 15 amino acids. V lost 5 bases, J lost 4 bases, and 18 bases lay in between. The CDR3 sequence is CASSELQGTGYEQYF. As DNA, the CDR3 is TGTGCCAGCAGTGAGTTGCAGGGGACGGGGTACGAGCAGTACTTC.

This clonotype qualifies as medium-sized. The V gene is TRBV19, the J gene TRBJ2-7, with 11 bases lining up with TRBD2. Unmatched junction bases numbered 12, after V lost 5 bases and J lost 0 bases. This CDR3 has 18 amino acids. Germline CDR1 and CDR2: LNHDA and SQIVND (reference sequence). The CDR3 DNA is TGTGCCAGTAGTGTCGGACTAGCGGGTAGTATAAGCTCCTACGAGCAGTACTTC. As protein: CASSVGLAGSISSYEQYF. Variable domain in full (rest from reference TRBV19 and TRBJ2-7): DGGITQSPKYLFRKEGQNVTLSCEQNLNHDAMYWYRQDPGQGLRLIYYSQIVNDFQKGDIAEGYSVSREKKESFPLTVTSAQKNPTAFYLCASSVGLAGSISSYEQYFGPGTRLTVT.

Concerning this clonotype: The DNA is omitted, as the CDR3 cannot be located on it reliably, and the CDR3 follows TCRdb's listing. The rearrangement joins TRBV29-1 to TRBJ2-3; the tabulated D call, TRBD2, remains unverified against the DNA. Germline V gives CDR1 SQVTM, CDR2 ANQGSEA. Ends included, the CDR3 has 19 residues. The CDR3 here is CSVDWREVKEFFGPGTQYF.